Detailed here is one TCR beta chain. These data come from a study of blood T cell repertoires in COVID-19. Study overall: Spain, Italy and the United States supplied samples that represented acute and convalescent COVID-19. T cells, B-cell-depleted T cells, or PBMCs supplied cDNA or gDNA.

Authors' data handling: Amplification with reference gene primers provided the estimates of nucleated cell counts. Assay: immunoSEQ multiplex PCR; the TCRdb copy retains only in-frame clones and omits some. Clone size and V and J calls were adopted from that table, with D and trimming inferred from the DNA. The table shows 45,000 to 50,000 clones, with over 75% occurring only once. During active infection, Seattle patients enrolled and were then monitored through disease. V shed 5 bases, J shed 5 bases, and the junction held 4 bases outside the gene matches. The CDR3 is 15 residues long. From germline, CDR1 is SGHTA and CDR2 FQGNSA.

Sequences were obtained from peripheral blood. The chain combines TRBV7-2 with TRBJ2-2; 11 nucleotides line up with TRBD2. The receptor was derived from a woman older than 75 with COVID-19, enrolled during active disease. This CDR3 is CASSPWTSGTGELFF. CDR3 in DNA: TGTGCCAGCAGCCCATGGACTAGCGGGACCGGGGAGCTGTTTTTT.